This TCR beta chain was identified during a study of long-term antiretroviral therapy in people with HIV. Survey-level resolution applied to immunoSEQ assay v3.0. Profiled with immunoSEQ multiplex PCR; TCRdb holds only in-frame clones, not every one. The table records some 27,000 clones, 65% to 85% of them present only once. Specimen: unsorted PBMCs, collected 2.1 years after starting antiretroviral therapy. The sequence derives from a man aged 25-40 years with HIV.

The CDR3 spells CASSLTTGTGTEAFF. CDR3 bases: TGTGCCAGCAGTCTTACGACAGGGACGGGCACTGAAGCTTTCTTT. The genes are TRBV6-5 and TRBJ1-1; the match to TRBD1 covers 7 bases. The CDR3 totals 15 residues. Germline CDR1 is MNHEY and CDR2 is SVGAGI. J lost 4 bases, V lost 5 bases, and 10 bases had no gene match.